This TCR beta chain was retrieved from a study of glioma-infiltrating T cells. With V trimmed by 7 bases and J by 0 bases, 5 bases remained unmatched. Germline V gene lookup returns CDR1 MGHRA and CDR2 YSYEKL. CDR3 length: 16 residues. The iRepertoire nested amplicon-rescue multiplex PCR amplified TCR alpha and beta CDR3s from RNA. TCRdb passed the multiplex PCR reads through MiXCR, listing each CDR3 protein once. The sample lists some 180,000 distinct CDR3 sequences; over 30% were seen once. This TCR was recovered from a human donor with low-grade glioma or glioblastoma, undergoing nonglioma brain surgery, or in good health (not recorded which). The chain joins TRBV4-1 to TRBJ2-2; 10 bases agree with TRBD2. The specimen was glioma tissue, nonneoplastic brain tissue, or PBMCs (not recorded which). CDR3 coding DNA: TGCGCCAGCATCCTACTAGCGGGACCGAACACCGGGGAGCTGTTTTTT. This encodes CASILLAGPNTGELFF.